Presented here are 25 T cell receptor beta chains from one specimen sequenced in a study of T cells in Graves' hyperthyroidism and ophthalmopathy. Template material for amplifying TCR beta CDR3 regions consisted of RNA transcripts. A set of HTBI primers served as the primers for a first-round RT-PCR of the TCR CDR3. MiXCR, applied by TCRdb to the multiplex PCR reads, yields one record per CDR3 protein. Among around 240,000 distinct CDR3 sequences listed, about 14% were seen once. Sequenced: blood. These receptors originate from a woman aged 40 to 50 with Graves' hyperthyroidism that later progressed to Graves' ophthalmopathy.

In regard to this clonotype: A much larger clone differs from this one at a single base, so this may be a read error. The V call is TRBV20-1, the J call TRBJ1-6; TRBD1 matches 10 bases. CDR1 is DFQATT, CDR2 SNEGSKA, per germline (reference sequence). V dropped 1 base and J dropped 7; count of bases not matched to a gene: 1. The CDR3 contains 14 residues. The CDR3 loop is CSARGDRGNSPLHF. The DNA for the CDR3 is TGCAGTGCTAGAGGGGACAGGGGAAATTCACCCCTCCACTTT.

This clonotype has at least ten counts. For the CDR3, the DNA is TGCGCCAGCAGCTTGAATAAGGGGATCCAAGAGACCCAGTACTTC. Its translation is CASSLNKGIQETQYF. The gene calls are TRBV5-1 and TRBJ2-5, with D maybe TRBD1 (5 bases). CDR1 and CDR2 (germline): SGHRS, YFSETQ. The CDR3 is made up of 15 amino acids. The V and J ends lost 1 base and 1 base respectively, with 11 bases between them. The variable domain in full, completed from reference TRBV5-1 and TRBJ2-5, reads KAGVTQTPRYLIKTRGQQVTLSCSPISGHRSVSWYQQTPGQGLQFLFEYFSETQRNKGNFPGRFSGRQFSNSRSEMNVSTLELGDSALYLCASSLNKGIQETQYFGPGTRLLVL.

This clonotype was detected many times. The chain links TRBV9 to TRBJ1-1; D remains ambiguous. This CDR3 spans 14 amino acids. The germline V and J ends were trimmed by 5 bases and 4 bases, with 15 bases remaining between them. Germline lookup yields CDR1 SGDLS and CDR2 YYNGEE. CDR3 coding DNA: TGTGCCAGCAGGCCCAGTCCGGGTTCCACTGAAGCTTTCTTT. The encoded protein is CASRPSPGSTEAFF.

This clonotype was recorded many times. The chain carries TRBV28 and TRBJ2-7; 11 positions agree with TRBD2. Per the germline V gene, CDR1 is MDHEN and CDR2 is SYDVKM. CDR3 length equals 18 residues. Unmatched junction bases numbered 14, after V lost 7 bases and J lost 0 bases. The CDR3 DNA is TGTGCCAGCACCCCTGGTGGGACTAGCGGCTCTTCCTCCTACGAGCAGTACTTC. Translated: CASTPGGTSGSSSYEQYF.

This clonotype appeared many times. The CDR3 loop reads CAAATSLGNTIYF. The CDR3 region has the DNA TGTGCCGCCGCAACAAGCCTTGGAAACACCATATATTTT. The chain recombines TRBV28 with TRBJ1-3; D is uncertain. CDR3 length equals 13 residues. V was trimmed by 11 bases and J by 3 bases, leaving 14 bases between them. Germline-derived CDR1 and CDR2 are MDHEN and SYDVKM.

This clonotype was counted many times. The chain links TRBV18 to TRBJ1-1, with 7 bases identical to TRBD1. This CDR3 contains 14 residues. Germline lookup yields CDR1 KGHSH and CDR2 LQKENI. The junction had 7 bases not matched to a gene; V was cut back by 6 bases and J by 3 bases. The CDR3 sequence is CASSRDRKHTEAFF. In nucleotides, the CDR3 is TGTGCCAGCTCGAGGGACAGAAAGCACACTGAAGCTTTCTTT.

The chain combines TRBV19 with TRBJ1-1; no reliable D call. The length of the CDR3 is 14 residues. V lost 1 base and J lost 7, with 13 bases in between. Looked up from germline, CDR1 is LNHDA and CDR2 is SQIVND (reference sequence). CDR3 DNA: TGTGCCAGTAGTATAGGTGGCAGGTATAATGAAGCTTTCTTT. Amino acid sequence: CASSIGGRYNEAFF.

Many counts were recorded for this clonotype. This rearrangement joins TRBV7-2 to TRBJ2-4, with 8 bases identical to TRBD1. Germline CDR1 is SGHTA and CDR2 is FQGNSA. J was trimmed by 6 bases and V by 4 bases; bases with no gene match: 2. CDR3 length: 13 amino acids. CDR3 loop: CASSYDRGNIQYF. In nucleotides, the CDR3 is TGTGCCAGCAGCTACGACAGGGGAAACATTCAGTACTTC.

The rearrangement links TRBV12-3 or TRBV12-4 to TRBJ2-5, with a tentative D call TRBD1 (8 bases). CDR3 length: 14 amino acids. V was cut by 6 bases and J by 3 bases, with 14 bases left in between. The CDR3 reads CASRSTGGEETQYF. DNA for the CDR3: TGTGCCAGCAGATCCACAGGGGGGGAAGAGACCCAGTACTTC.

This clonotype has ten or more counts. The J gene is TRBJ1-2, the V gene TRBV6-2 or TRBV6-3; D not resolved. The germline CDR1 and CDR2 sequences are MNHEY and SVGEGT. The V end lost 2 bases, the J end lost 7 bases, and 17 bases lay between the germline ends. This CDR3 has 15 amino acids. CDR3 DNA sequence: TGTGCCAGCAGTTACCCAGGAAGGGATGGGGTTGGCTACACCTTC. It codes for CASSYPGRDGVGYTF.

This clonotype was picked up many times. The CDR3 bases are TGTGCCAGCAGCTTGGCGAGGACTAGGTACAATGAGCAGTTCTTC. This translates into CASSLARTRYNEQFF. The chain recombines TRBV5-5 with TRBJ2-1; TRBD2 matches 7 bases. J lost 4 bases, V lost 0 bases, and 4 bases had no gene match. CDR3 length equals 15 residues. Germline-derived CDR1 and CDR2 are SGHKS and YYEKEE (reference sequence).

This clonotype has just a few counts. The rearrangement joins TRBV20-1 to TRBJ2-7; TRBD2 agrees at 11 bases. The ends lost 0 bases at V and 3 bases at J; junction bases unmatched: 7. Germline V CDR1 and CDR2: DFQATT, SNEGSKA (reference sequence). The CDR3 sequence is 16 residues long. CDR3 DNA sequence: TGCAGTGCTAGAGATCTGGGCCTAGCGGGAGGCTACGAGCAGTACTTC. It is translated as CSARDLGLAGGYEQYF.

This clonotype has at least ten counts. V and J are TRBV27 and TRBJ1-5; perhaps TRBD1 as D (5 bases). Germline CDR1 is MNHEY and CDR2 is SMNVEV (reference sequence). V lost 0 bases to trimming and J lost 4 bases, with 7 bases between them. The CDR3 extends over 14 amino acids. The CDR3 sequence: CASSLSGTNQPQHF. In nucleotides, the CDR3 is TGTGCCAGCAGTTTATCAGGGACGAATCAGCCCCAGCATTTT.

Many counts were recorded for this clonotype. The rearrangement joins TRBV10-3 to TRBJ1-5; 7 nucleotides align to TRBD1. The CDR3 is made up of 17 amino acids. Trimming at V came to 6 bases and at J to 0 bases, leaving 11 bases not matched to a gene. CDR1 is ENHRY and CDR2 is SYGVKD in the germline V gene. The CDR3 region has the DNA TGTGCCATCAGCGGAACCACCACAGGGGATAGCAATCAGCCCCAGCATTTT. Translated, it gives CAISGTTTGDSNQPQHF.

This clonotype has a count of ten or more. DNA for the CDR3: TGTGCCTGGAGCCCGGGGACTAGGCAGTTCTTC. Its translation is CAWSPGTRQFF. This chain connects TRBV30 to TRBJ2-1; 8 bases map to TRBD2. Looked up from germline, CDR1 is GTSNPN and CDR2 is SVGIG (reference sequence). Losses at the gene ends were 3 bases for V and 12 bases for J; bases not matched to a gene: 4. CDR3 length: 11 amino acids.

This clonotype was counted a single time. This rearrangement joins TRBV12-3 or TRBV12-4 to TRBJ2-1, with D possibly matching TRBD1 (5 bases). The CDR3 sequence is 18 residues long. Trimming cost V 6 bases and J 0 bases, with 21 bases left between them. The CDR3 coding sequence is TGTGCCAGCAGCCTTAAACGGACACTAATCAGCTCCTACAATGAGCAGTTCTTC. Its translation: CASSLKRTLISSYNEQFF.

Ten or more counts support this clonotype. V is TRBV5-1 and J is TRBJ2-7; a weak D match, TRBD2 (5 bases). The ends were cut back, 5 bases at V and 0 bases at J, with 9 bases in the middle. The CDR3 has 13 amino acids. Germline-derived CDR1 and CDR2 are SGHRS and YFSETQ. The DNA of the CDR3 is TGCGCCAGCAGTACGGGGAGCTCCTACGAGCAGTACTTC. Translation gives CASSTGSSYEQYF.

The rearrangement links TRBV28 to TRBJ2-5, with TRBD1 matching over 8 bases. V was pared by 8 bases and J by 3 bases, with 14 bases of the junction left unmatched. Germline CDR1 and CDR2: MDHEN and SYDVKM. This CDR3 region has 16 residues. CDR3 sequence: CASCASATGVEETQYF. For the CDR3, the DNA is TGTGCCAGCTGCGCTAGTGCGACAGGGGTGGAAGAGACCCAGTACTTC.

This clonotype was detected many times. This chain joins TRBV6-1 and TRBJ1-1; D gene uncertain. The V end was cut by 1 base, the J end by 5 bases, with 11 bases between. The CDR3 has 14 amino acids. The germline CDR1 and CDR2 sequences are MNHNS and SASEGT. The CDR3 protein is CASSEVTGGTEAFF. As DNA, the CDR3 is TGTGCCAGCAGTGAAGTCACGGGAGGGACTGAAGCTTTCTTT.

This clonotype showed up many times. The chain recombines TRBV2 with TRBJ1-2, with D possibly TRBD1 on 6 matching bases. The V gene's germline CDR1 is SNHLY and CDR2 FYNNEI. The CDR3 contains 18 residues. The germline V and J ends were trimmed by 5 bases and 0 bases, with 22 bases remaining between them. CDR3 loop: CASSPPGYLGGPNYGYTF. In nucleotides, the CDR3 is TGTGCCAGCAGTCCTCCGGGGTACCTAGGGGGGCCTAACTATGGCTACACCTTC.

This clonotype was observed at least ten times. The chain uses TRBV28 and TRBJ1-1; D may be TRBD1 (5 bases). The germline V and J ends were trimmed by 2 bases and 4 bases, with 23 bases remaining between them. Germline values: CDR1 MDHEN, CDR2 SYDVKM. This CDR3 spans 18 amino acids. The CDR3 region is CASSLSALISGKGTEAFF. CDR3 in DNA: TGTGCCAGCAGTTTAAGTGCCCTTATTTCAGGGAAAGGCACTGAAGCTTTCTTT.

This clonotype was observed many times. V usage is TRBV19 and J usage is TRBJ2-7; D is perhaps TRBD1 (6 bases). The V end was cut by 4 bases, the J end by 6 bases, with 19 bases between. CDR1 LNHDA and CDR2 SQIVND come from the germline V gene (reference sequence). The CDR3 spans 15 residues. In nucleotides, the CDR3 is TGTGCCAGTAGTAAGACCGGGACAAGGGCGTCCGAGCAGTACTTC. It specifies CASSKTGTRASEQYF.

V usage is TRBV7-9 and J usage is TRBJ1-5, with TRBD1 matching over 11 bases. The CDR3 has 17 amino acids. Germline CDR1 is SEHNR and CDR2 is FQNEAQ (reference sequence). V trimming: 5 bases; J trimming: 1 base; junction bases outside the gene matches: 7. CDR3 DNA: TGTGCCAGCAGCCCCGGACAGGGGGCGCGGAGCAATCAGCCCCAGCATTTT. Translating gives CASSPGQGARSNQPQHF.

This clonotype has ten or more counts. The chain joins TRBV18 to TRBJ2-7; TRBD1 might be the D (5 bases). CDR3 length equals 13 residues. V lost 3 bases and J lost 6, with 12 bases in between. Looked up from germline, CDR1 is KGHSH and CDR2 is LQKENI. CDR3 sequence: CASSPGQGSEQYF. The CDR3 nucleotides are TGTGCCAGCTCACCTGGCCAGGGAAGCGAGCAGTACTTC.

The V gene is TRBV19, the J gene TRBJ1-3; no firm D call. CDR1 LNHDA and CDR2 SQIVND come from the germline V gene (reference sequence). The CDR3 runs 16 residues. The V end lost 3 bases, the J end lost 0 bases, and 12 bases lay between the germline ends. This CDR3 reads CASSISRATSGNTIYF. As DNA, the CDR3 is TGTGCCAGTAGTATCTCTCGAGCCACCTCTGGAAACACCATATATTTT. Full variable domain (outside the CDR3, taken from reference TRBV19 and TRBJ1-3): DGGITQSPKYLFRKEGQNVTLSCEQNLNHDAMYWYRQDPGQGLRLIYYSQIVNDFQKGDIAEGYSVSREKKESFPLTVTSAQKNPTAFYLCASSISRATSGNTIYFGEGSWLTVV.